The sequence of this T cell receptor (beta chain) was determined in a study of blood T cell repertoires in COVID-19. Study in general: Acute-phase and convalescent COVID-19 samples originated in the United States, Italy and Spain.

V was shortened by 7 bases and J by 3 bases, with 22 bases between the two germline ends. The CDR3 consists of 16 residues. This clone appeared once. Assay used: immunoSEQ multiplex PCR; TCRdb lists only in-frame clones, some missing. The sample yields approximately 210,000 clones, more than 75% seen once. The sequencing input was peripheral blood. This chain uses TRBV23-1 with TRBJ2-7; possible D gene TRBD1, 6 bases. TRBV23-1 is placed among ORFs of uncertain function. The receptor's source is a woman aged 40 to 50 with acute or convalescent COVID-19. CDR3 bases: TGCGCCAGCATCCCTTGCCGGGTCACAGGGTACTACGAGCAGTACTTC. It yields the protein CASIPCRVTGYYEQYF.